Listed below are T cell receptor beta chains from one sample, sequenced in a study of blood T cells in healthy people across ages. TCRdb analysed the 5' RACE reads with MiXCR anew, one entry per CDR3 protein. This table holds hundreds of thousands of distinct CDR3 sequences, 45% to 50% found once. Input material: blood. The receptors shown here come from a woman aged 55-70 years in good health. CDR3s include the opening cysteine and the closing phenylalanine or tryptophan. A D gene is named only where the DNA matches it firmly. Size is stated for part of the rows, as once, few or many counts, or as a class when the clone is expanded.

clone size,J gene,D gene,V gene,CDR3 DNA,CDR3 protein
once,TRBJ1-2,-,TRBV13,TGTGCCAGCAGCGTTCAGGGGTGGGGAGGCTACACCTTC,CASSVQGWGGYTF
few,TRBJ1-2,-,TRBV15,TGTGCCACCAGCAGAGATTTGGGGCTTGGCTACACCTTC,CATSRDLGLGYTF
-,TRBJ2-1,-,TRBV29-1,TGCAGCGTTGAAGTGGGCGGGCTGACCTCCAATGAGCAGTTCTTC,CSVEVGGLTSNEQFF
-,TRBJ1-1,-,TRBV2,TGTGCCAGCGGAGTCAGACCTAATGAAGCTTTCTTT,CASGVRPNEAFF
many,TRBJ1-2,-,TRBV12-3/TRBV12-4,TGTGCCAGCAGCCCACGGGGGCAGAACTATGGCTACACCTTC,CASSPRGQNYGYTF
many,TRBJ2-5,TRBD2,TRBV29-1,TGCAGCGTTGAGGGGGGGGAAGAGACCCAGTACTTC,CSVEGGEETQYF
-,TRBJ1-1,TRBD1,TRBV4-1,TGCGCCAGCAGCCAAGATCACCGGACAGGGGGCGTTCTGGGGGGCCGGGAAGCTTTCTTT,CASSQDHRTGGVLGGREAFF
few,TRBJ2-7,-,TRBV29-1,TGCAGCGTTGAATACCGATACTACGAGCAGTACTTC,CSVEYRYYEQYF
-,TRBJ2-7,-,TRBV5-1,TGCGCCAGCAGCTTGGCCCCAGGGGCGTCGGAGCAGTACTTC,CASSLAPGASEQYF
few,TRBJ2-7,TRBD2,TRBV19,TGTGCCAGTAGCCCGACTAGCGAGTCCTACGAGCAGTACTTC,CASSPTSESYEQYF
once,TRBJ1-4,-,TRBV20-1,TGCAGTGCTATCACGCAGGACAGAGATGAAAAACTGTTTTTT,CSAITQDRDEKLFF
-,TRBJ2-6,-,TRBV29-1,TGCAGCGTTGCCCAAACTGGGGCCAACGTCCTGACTTTC,CSVAQTGANVLTF
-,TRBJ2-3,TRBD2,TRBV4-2,TGTGCCAGCAGCCAGAGCGGGAGGGCTGGTACAGATACGCAGTATTTT,CASSQSGRAGTDTQYF
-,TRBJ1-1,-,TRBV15,TGTGCCACCAGCAAGACACTGGGGGAGGGCACTGAAGCTTTCTTT,CATSKTLGEGTEAFF
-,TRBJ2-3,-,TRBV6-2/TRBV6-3,TGTGCCAGCAGGCGAGGGATCGTAGCAGATACGCAGTATTTT,CASRRGIVADTQYF
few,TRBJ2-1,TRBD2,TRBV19,TGTGCCAGTAGTACCGGGACTAGTGCCTACAATGAGCAGTTCTTC,CASSTGTSAYNEQFF
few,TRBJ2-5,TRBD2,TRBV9,TGTGCCAGCAGTCTCGGGACTAGCGGGAGTATTGAGACCCAGTACTTC,CASSLGTSGSIETQYF
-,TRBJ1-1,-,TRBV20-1,TGCAGTGCTAGACGTCCGGGACCGAACACTGAAGCTTTCTTT,CSARRPGPNTEAFF
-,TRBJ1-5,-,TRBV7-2,TGTGCCAGCAGCCCCTCAGGGAATCAGCCCCAGCATTTT,CASSPSGNQPQHF
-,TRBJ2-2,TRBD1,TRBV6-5,TGTGCCAGCAGTTATTACCTGACAGGGGGTAGCACCGGGGAGCTGTTTTTT,CASSYYLTGGSTGELFF
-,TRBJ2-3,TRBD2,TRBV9,TGTGCCAGCAGCGTAGAACTAGCGGGCACAGATACGCAGTATTTT,CASSVELAGTDTQYF
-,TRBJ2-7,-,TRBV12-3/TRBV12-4,TGTGCCAGCAGTTTAGATCCCGGGATCACATACCGACGGTCTTACGAGCAGTACTTC,CASSLDPGITYRRSYEQYF
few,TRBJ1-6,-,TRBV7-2,TGTGCCAGCAGCTCGGACAGACGGGGTAATTCACCCCTCCACTTT,CASSSDRRGNSPLHF
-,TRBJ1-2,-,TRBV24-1,TGTGCCACCAGTGAACCTGACGGTCGCTATGGCTACACCTTC,CATSEPDGRYGYTF
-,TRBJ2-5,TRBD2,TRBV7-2,TGTGCCAGCAGCTTAGCGATGGGACTAGCCCGCAATGAGCAGTACTTC,CASSLAMGLARNEQYF
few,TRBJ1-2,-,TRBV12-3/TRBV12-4,TGTGCCAGCAACCGTTGGGATGGGAGGGACTATGGCTACACCTTC,CASNRWDGRDYGYTF
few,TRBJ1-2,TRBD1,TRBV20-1,TGCAGTGCTAGAGACCCTCGACAGGGGATAGGGTATGGCTACACCTTC,CSARDPRQGIGYGYTF
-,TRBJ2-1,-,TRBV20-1,TGCAGTGCGGTCGAGAGCTCCTACAATGAGCAGTTCTTC,CSAVESSYNEQFF
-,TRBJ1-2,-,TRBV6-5,TGTGCCAGCACGGGCTTCGGCTATGGCTACACCTTC,CASTGFGYGYTF
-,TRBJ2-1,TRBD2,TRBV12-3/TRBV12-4,TGTGCCAGCAGTTCAGCTAGCGGGTGGAAGTTCTTC,CASSSASGWKFF
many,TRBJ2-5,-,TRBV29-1,TGCAGCGTTGAAAGGGGGAACCAAGAGACCCAGTACTTC,CSVERGNQETQYF
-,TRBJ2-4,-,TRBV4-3,TGCGCCAGCAGCCCCCAGGGGATTGAGGACATTCAGTACTTC,CASSPQGIEDIQYF
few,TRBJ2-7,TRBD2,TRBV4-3,TGCGCCAGCAGCCAGGGGGAGGGCCCCTACGAGCAGTACTTC,CASSQGEGPYEQYF
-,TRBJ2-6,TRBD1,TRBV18,TGTGCCAGCTCCCCTACAGGGGTAGCTGGGGCCAACGTCCTGACTTTC,CASSPTGVAGANVLTF
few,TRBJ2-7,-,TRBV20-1,TGCAGTGCTAGGGAAGGGGGCTCCTACGAGCAGTACTTC,CSAREGGSYEQYF
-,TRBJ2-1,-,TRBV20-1,TGCAGTGCTAGAGCGGACACCCAAGAGACCCAGTTCTTC,CSARADTQETQFF
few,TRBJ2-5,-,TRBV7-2,TGTGCCAGCAGCCGGGGGCCCGGCAATGAGCAGTACTTC,CASSRGPGNEQYF
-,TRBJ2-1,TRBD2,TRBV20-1,TGCAGTGCCGCATTCACCGGGACTATACGGTTCTTC,CSAAFTGTIRFF
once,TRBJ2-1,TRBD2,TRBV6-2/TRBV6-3,TGTGCCATCGGAATAGCGGGAAAGTCCTACAATGAGCAGTTCTTC,CAIGIAGKSYNEQFF
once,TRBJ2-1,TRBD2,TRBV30,TGTGCCTGGAGTGGGCGGGAGGCCAACAATGAGCAGTTCTTC,CAWSGREANNEQFF
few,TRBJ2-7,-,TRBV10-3,TGTGCCATCAGTGGAAACAGAGACCTCTACGAGCAGTACTTC,CAISGNRDLYEQYF
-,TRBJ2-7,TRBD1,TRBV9,TGTGCCAGCGTTCCTAACAGGGGCCTTACCTACGAGCAGTACTTC,CASVPNRGLTYEQYF
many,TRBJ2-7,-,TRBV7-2,TGTGCCAGCAGTTTAACAGGGACCTCCTACGAGCAGTACTTC,CASSLTGTSYEQYF
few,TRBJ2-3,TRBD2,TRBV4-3,TGCGCCAGCAGCCACCTTCCGGGGGGAGAGGATACGCAGTATTTT,CASSHLPGGEDTQYF
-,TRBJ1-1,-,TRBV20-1,TGCAGTGCTAGTGTGGACACCGATCGAGCTTTCTTT,CSASVDTDRAFF
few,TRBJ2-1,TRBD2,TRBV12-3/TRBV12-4,TGTGCCAGCACCACTAGCGGGAGTCCCAATGAGCAGTTCTTC,CASTTSGSPNEQFF
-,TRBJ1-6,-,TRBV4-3,TGCGCCAGCAGCCAAGGGCCACAGTTGGGTTCACCCCTCCACTTT,CASSQGPQLGSPLHF
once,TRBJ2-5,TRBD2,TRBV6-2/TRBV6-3,TGTGCCAGCAGTAGGACTAGCGGGAGTTCGGAGACCCAGTACTTC,CASSRTSGSSETQYF
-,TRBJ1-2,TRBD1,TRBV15,TGTGCCACCAGCAGAGCCCCTTTGGACAGGACCTATGGCTACACCTTC,CATSRAPLDRTYGYTF
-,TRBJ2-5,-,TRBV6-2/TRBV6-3,TGTGCCAGCGCTCTCGGACCGGGGGCACAAGAGACCCAGTACTTC,CASALGPGAQETQYF
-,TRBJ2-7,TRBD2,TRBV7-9,TGTGCCAACAGCTTCAATGCGGCGGGAGGCGAGCAGTACTTC,CANSFNAAGGEQYF
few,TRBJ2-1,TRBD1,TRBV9,TGTGCCAGCAGCGTTCTCGGGACAGGCAGAGAGCAGTTCTTC,CASSVLGTGREQFF
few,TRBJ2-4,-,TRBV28,TGTGCCAGCAGTTTATTAGTGGAAAACATTCAGTACTTC,CASSLLVENIQYF
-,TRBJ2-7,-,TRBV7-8,TGTGCCAGCAGCTTAGCGGAGTACAATGAGCAGTACTTC,CASSLAEYNEQYF